The 13 T cell receptor beta chains listed next were all sequenced from one sample in a study of T cells in Graves' hyperthyroidism and ophthalmopathy (dated by TCRdb to 2018 to 2020). Library prep was done by multiplex PCR. The listed sequencing device is Illumina HiSeq 2000. The TCR beta CDR3 regions were amplified from the RNA transcripts. For the first round of RT-PCR on the TCR CDR3, the HTBI primer set was used together with the Qiagen OneStep RT-PCR kit. TCRdb reanalyzed the raw reads on its own, using fastp at Q25 for trimming and MiXCR for clone calling, and kept in-frame beta chains. Entries are consolidated by CDR3 protein sequence, retaining the most common genes and DNA. Across this sample there are approximately 560,000 distinct CDR3 sequences, with around 45% seen only once. The top ten clonotypes cover 8% to 8.5% of the sample. The material sequenced was peripheral blood or thyroid tissue (not recorded which). These receptors all come from a woman under 30 with Graves' hyperthyroidism. Donor details come from another sample of the same person, matched by shared clones.

This clonotype was counted at least ten times. Sequence at one end of the junction differs from germline and may be a read error. The V call is TRBV5-1, the J call TRBJ1-5; D is perhaps TRBD1 (5 bases). The length of the CDR3 is 13 residues. The germline V gene has CDR1 SGHRS and CDR2 YFSETQ. The CDR3 DNA reads TGTGCCAGCAGCCTAGGGGCTCATCAGCCCCAGCATTTT. Residues: CASSLGAHQPQHF.

Only a few counts were recorded for this clonotype. The chain joins TRBV7-8 to TRBJ2-2, with D unclear. V lost 3 bases, J lost 4 bases, and 9 bases lay in between. The CDR3 has 14 amino acids. Germline CDR1 and CDR2: SGHVS and FQNEAQ. The CDR3 loop reads CASSFPRVTGELFF. CDR3 DNA sequence: TGTGCCAGCAGCTTCCCTAGAGTCACCGGGGAGCTGTTTTTT.

The chain carries TRBV19 and TRBJ2-7, with a possible D match to TRBD1 (6 bases). V shed 8 bases and J shed 1 base, with 18 bases lying between them. Germline V lookup: CDR1 LNHDA, CDR2 SQIVND (reference sequence). The CDR3 totals 15 residues. DNA for the CDR3: TGTGCCAGTGGTAGGATCCAGGGGCAATCCTACGAGCAGTACTTC. This gives the protein CASGRIQGQSYEQYF.

With respect to this clonotype: This likely comes from a read error, as the CDR3 has no conserved phenylalanine or tryptophan at its end. The DNA is left out, because the CDR3 cannot be placed on it with certainty; the CDR3 is given as TCRdb lists it. The chain couples TRBV10-3 to TRBJ2-2; the table calls TRBD1, which could not be checked here. The CDR3 sequence runs 9 residues, both termini included. CDR1 ENHRY and CDR2 SYGVKD come from the germline V gene. This CDR3 is CAINTQDRG.

This rearrangement joins TRBV4-2 to TRBJ2-7, with a possible D match to TRBD2 (7 bases). The CDR3 loop spans 15 amino acids. Trimming shortened V by 0 bases and J by 5 bases, and 14 bases separated the two germline ends. Germline V gene lookup returns CDR1 LGHNA and CDR2 YNFKEQ. As DNA, the CDR3 is TGTGCCAGCAGCCAAGAATTAAGGGGGGGGAACGAGCAGTACTTC. Translated: CASSQELRGGNEQYF.

Notes on this clonotype: One junction end does not reproduce the germline sequence, and a read error may be involved. J is TRBJ2-5 and V is TRBV20-1; 7 nucleotides match TRBD2. The germline gives CDR1 DFQATT, CDR2 SNEGSKA (reference sequence). The CDR3 consists of 16 residues. The CDR3 DNA reads TGCAGTGCTAGAGATGGAACTAGCGTGGACCAAGAGACCCAGTGCTTC. Protein: CSARDGTSVDQETQCF.

The chain has TRBV29-1 and TRBJ1-4; 7 bases fit TRBD1. V shed 5 bases and J 0 bases; nucleotides not matched to a gene: 6. Looked up from germline, CDR1 is SQVTM and CDR2 is ANQGSEA. This CDR3 comprises 15 residues. The CDR3 is CSVLGDSATNEKLFF. The CDR3, as DNA: TGCAGCGTTCTAGGGGACAGTGCAACTAATGAAAAACTGTTTTTT.

The chain is built from TRBV11-2 and TRBJ2-2; D might be TRBD1 (6 bases). The V end lost 7 bases, the J end lost 4 bases, and 13 bases lay between the germline ends. Per germline, CDR1 SGHAT and CDR2 FQNNGV. The CDR3 has 14 residues. CDR3 loop: CASKLTGVTGELFF. The CDR3 DNA is TGTGCCAGCAAGTTGACAGGAGTCACCGGGGAGCTGTTTTTT.

The chain combines TRBV10-2 with TRBJ2-5; D possibly corresponds to TRBD2 (5 bases). The CDR3 has 13 residues. Germline V gives CDR1 WSHSY, CDR2 SAAADI. Trimming removed 6 bases at V and 2 bases at J, with 10 bases between. The CDR3 bases are TGCGCCAGCAGGTCTAGCAGTCAAGAGACCCAGTACTTC. Translated: CASRSSSQETQYF.

This clonotype was seen a handful of times. This chain links TRBV5-1 with TRBJ1-5; D gene ambiguous. The germline V gene has CDR1 SGHRS and CDR2 YFSETQ. V was cut by 0 bases and J by 6 bases, with 13 bases left in between. The CDR3 has 15 amino acids. CDR3 sequence: CASSLAPPPGQPQHF. CDR3 DNA sequence: TGCGCCAGCAGCTTGGCACCACCACCCGGTCAGCCCCAGCATTTT.

This clonotype showed up many times. The chain uses TRBV29-1 and TRBJ2-7, with 8 positions matching TRBD2. After removal of 6 bases from V and 1 base from J, the junction contained 5 bases not matched to a gene. Per germline, CDR1 SQVTM and CDR2 ANQGSEA. The CDR3 runs 13 residues. CDR3 protein: CSVDSGESYEQYF. CDR3 DNA: TGCAGCGTAGATAGCGGGGAGTCCTACGAGCAGTACTTC.

For this clonotype: Possible read error: a much larger clone is one base away. The chain couples TRBV7-6 to TRBJ2-2; D remains ambiguous. V lost 5 bases and J 6 bases, leaving 10 bases between the germline ends. Germline CDR1 SGHVS, CDR2 FNYEAQ. The CDR3 is made up of 13 amino acids. The CDR3 sequence: CASSVPGPGELFF. CDR3 coding DNA: TGTGCCAGCAGCGTACCAGGACCCGGGGAGCTGTTTTTT.

The table lists this clonotype with many counts. This chain joins TRBV25-1 and TRBJ2-7; D may correspond to TRBD1 or TRBD2 (5 bases each). The CDR3 spans 14 residues. Germline values: CDR1 MGHDK, CDR2 SYGVNS. V lost 6 bases and J 3 bases, leaving 15 bases between the germline ends. The CDR3 here is CASRATGLGYEQYF. As DNA, the CDR3 is TGTGCCAGCAGAGCGACGGGGCTGGGCTACGAGCAGTACTTC.